This TCR beta chain is drawn from a study of T-cell memory formation after mild COVID-19. The wider study: Largely donor-specific TCR clusters were found.

Study outcomes and limitations: Among clones peaking at day 37 in the second wave, SARS-CoV-2 specificity remained unconfirmed.

About this clonotype itself: What it binds is unknown.

TCRdb reanalysed the 5' RACE reads using MiXCR and keeps one entry per CDR3 protein. The top ten hold approximately 23% of the sample, which has 280,000 or so distinct CDR3 sequences, roughly 8.2% seen once. Sequencing was performed on PBMCs or a T cell subset sorted from them (not recorded which). The TCR was taken from a man between 18 and 35 years old who had mild COVID-19 (a few samples of this study predate the infection). Cell type and time point are not known.

CDR3 nucleotide sequence: TGTGCCAGCAGCTTCGGACCCGGAAATTCACCCCTCCACTTT. Protein: CASSFGPGNSPLHF. The chain has TRBV5-4 and TRBJ1-6; D remains unclear. Germline assignment: CDR1 SGHNT and CDR2 YYREEE (reference sequence). Trimming cost V 2 bases and J 7 bases, with 10 bases left between them. There are 14 residues in the CDR3.